This T cell receptor beta chain was sequenced in a study of cytomegalovirus exposure and HLA in healthy donors. This CDR3 has 18 residues. Germline V gene lookup returns CDR1 SGHVS and CDR2 FQNEAQ. Trimming took off 2 bases at V and 5 bases at J, with 22 bases between the two ends. It was with 60 Vbeta and 13 Jbeta primers that the PCR ran. TCRdb's table, derived via immunoSEQ multiplex PCR, lists solely in-frame clones and lacks some. The sample has more than 95,000 clones; under 80% are singletons. The source of this sequence is a woman between 18 and 30 years old in good health and CMV-seropositive. This rearrangement joins TRBV7-8 to TRBJ2-1; unclear D gene. The sequencing input was PBMCs. The CDR3 nucleotides read TGTGCCAGCAGCTTATTTCTCCGAGGCACCCTAGTAGACAATGAGCAGTTCTTC. It yields the protein CASSLFLRGTLVDNEQFF.